The 28 T cell receptor beta chains given below trace back to one sample, sequenced in a study of cytomegalovirus exposure and HLA in healthy donors. This PCR relied on a set of 60 Vbeta primers and 13 Jbeta primers. Profiled with immunoSEQ multiplex PCR; TCRdb holds only in-frame clones, not every one. The sample lists more than 100,000 clones; roughly 15% were seen once. Sequencing was carried out using PBMCs. All receptors derive from a woman aged 18-35 years in good health and CMV-seronegative.

This clone was seen a handful of times. The chain employs TRBV6-5 and TRBJ2-5; TRBD1 aligns across 12 bases. The assigned J gene may be wrong: the sequence end matches TRBJ2-7 better. Germline values: CDR1 MNHEY, CDR2 SVGAGI. CDR3 length: 15 residues. CDR3 sequence reads: CASRNRDRGRYEQYF. DNA for the CDR3: TGTGCCAGCAGGAACCGGGACAGGGGGCGATACGAGCAGTACTTC.

The genes are TRBV6-4 and TRBJ2-3, with 9 bases fitting TRBD2. The ends lost 2 bases at V and 3 bases at J; junction bases unmatched: 3. The CDR3 runs 15 residues. Germline V CDR1 and CDR2: MRHNA, SNTAGT. Here the CDR3 DNA reads TGTGCCAGCAGTGACGGCGGGGGGGAAACAGATACGCAGTATTTT. Amino acids: CASSDGGGETDTQYF.

This clone was picked up a small number of times. The CDR3 nucleotides are TGTGCCAGCAGGCACAGGGACACTGAAGCTTTCTTT. It encodes CASRHRDTEAFF. The chain has TRBV6-6 and TRBJ1-1; a possible D gene is TRBD1 (6 bases). The CDR3 runs 12 residues. Between the trimmed V and J ends, which lost 6 bases and 3 bases, there was a span of 8 bases. CDR1 is MNHNY, CDR2 SVGAGI, per germline (reference sequence).

Only a few counts were recorded for this clone. The rearrangement links TRBV2 to TRBJ2-2, with 8 bases identical to TRBD1. Germline CDR1 is SNHLY and CDR2 is FYNNEI. The CDR3 consists of 17 residues. The ends lost 6 bases at V and 1 base at J; junction bases unmatched: 10. The CDR3 region is CASSPLPGQVNTGELFF. In DNA form, the CDR3 reads TGTGCCAGCAGCCCCCTCCCGGGACAGGTGAACACCGGGGAGCTGTTTTTT.

This clone came up once. The rearrangement uses TRBV28 and TRBJ2-4, with 7 bases that match TRBD1. The CDR3 consists of 15 residues. CDR1 is MDHEN and CDR2 is SYDVKM in the germline V gene. V trimming: 5 bases; J trimming: 0 bases; junction bases outside the gene matches: 4. DNA of the CDR3: TGTGCCAGCAGTACATACAGGGGAGCCAAAAACATTCAGTACTTC. This gives the protein CASSTYRGAKNIQYF.

This chain joins TRBV11-2 and TRBJ2-3; D gene unclear. Looked up from germline, CDR1 is SGHAT and CDR2 is FQNNGV. The V gene lost 4 bases and the J gene lost 2 bases, with 4 bases spanning the gap. The CDR3 loop spans 12 amino acids. CDR3 bases: TGTGCCAGCAGCTCTAACACAGATACGCAGTATTTT. This gives the protein CASSSNTDTQYF.

This clone was detected a few times. The chain recombines TRBV29-1 with TRBJ2-7; possibly TRBD2 for D (6 bases). The CDR3 runs to 13 residues. The ends were cut back, 7 bases at V and 3 bases at J, with 16 bases in the middle. Germline CDR1 SQVTM, CDR2 ANQGSEA. In DNA form, the CDR3 reads TGCAGCGCCCTAGCGACTACCGGCTACGAGCAGTACTTC. Protein sequence: CSALATTGYEQYF.

The chain links TRBV4-1 to TRBJ2-6; the match to TRBD1 covers 8 bases. The CDR3 runs to 19 residues. J gave up 0 bases and V 4 bases, and 11 bases lay outside the gene matches. Germline V gene lookup returns CDR1 MGHRA and CDR2 YSYEKL. Here the CDR3 DNA reads TGCGCCAGCAGCCTGGCCGGGACAGGACTCAACTCTGGGGCCAACGTCCTGACTTTC. Amino acids: CASSLAGTGLNSGANVLTF.

This clone was counted a few times. The V gene is TRBV5-1, the J gene TRBJ1-1; D might be TRBD1 (6 bases). The CDR3 runs 15 residues. The V gene lost 3 bases and the J gene lost 3 bases, with 15 bases spanning the gap. The germline gives CDR1 SGHRS, CDR2 YFSETQ. For the CDR3, the DNA is TGCGCCAGCAGCTCTGACAGGACTCCGGACACTGAAGCTTTCTTT. Amino acid sequence: CASSSDRTPDTEAFF.

The rearrangement joins TRBV2 to TRBJ1-2; 9 nucleotides agree with TRBD1. There are 14 residues in the CDR3. Germline CDR1 is SNHLY and CDR2 is FYNNEI. The V and J ends lost 7 bases and 7 bases, in that order; junction bases with no gene match: 10. CDR3 amino acids: CASTDRGKTGGYTF. In DNA, the CDR3 is TGTGCCAGCACCGACAGGGGGAAAACAGGTGGCTACACCTTC.

The chain carries TRBV5-1 and TRBJ2-1, with 12 bases aligning to TRBD2. The trim removed 5 bases at V and 2 bases at J, leaving 2 bases unmatched. CDR3 length: 15 residues. From germline, CDR1 is SGHRS and CDR2 YFSETQ. CDR3 amino acids: CASRRTSGTYNEQFF. The CDR3, as DNA: TGCGCCAGCAGGCGGACTAGCGGGACCTACAATGAGCAGTTCTTC.

The gene calls are TRBV6-5 and TRBJ1-2; D gene uncertain. Trimming removed 6 bases from V and 6 bases from J, with 14 bases in between. The CDR3 has 13 residues. Germline V lookup: CDR1 MNHEY, CDR2 SVGAGI. The CDR3 DNA follows: TGTGCCAGCAGAAGCCTTACGATGGATGGCTACACCTTC. Protein sequence: CASRSLTMDGYTF.

Here the CDR3 DNA reads TGTGCCAGCAGTCCGGGGACAGGGGGTTGGGGGACCTTC. It specifies CASSPGTGGWGTF. The chain uses TRBV28 and TRBJ1-2; 11 bases map to TRBD1. V shed 5 bases and J 14 bases; nucleotides not matched to a gene: 10. In germline, CDR1 is MDHEN, CDR2 SYDVKM. The CDR3 is 13 residues long.

Here the CDR3 DNA reads TGTGCCAGTAGCCTACAGGGGACCAACACAGATACGCAGTATTTT. Its translation is CASSLQGTNTDTQYF. The rearrangement links TRBV19 to TRBJ2-3; 7 nucleotides agree with TRBD1. J lost 2 bases, V lost 6 bases, and 8 bases had no gene match. The CDR3 runs to 15 residues. The germline CDR1 and CDR2 sequences are LNHDA and SQIVND (reference sequence).

This sequence joins TRBV5-1 and TRBJ1-5, with 9 bases lining up with TRBD1. With V trimmed by 0 bases and J by 2 bases, 9 bases remained unmatched. Per the germline V gene, CDR1 is SGHRS and CDR2 is YFSETQ. The CDR3 has 18 residues. In DNA, the CDR3 is TGCGCCAGCAGCTTGGGATACGGGACAGGGTCGGGCAATCAGCCCCAGCATTTT. Translation gives CASSLGYGTGSGNQPQHF.

On this clone: This CDR3 fails to terminate in the conserved phenylalanine or tryptophan, so it likely reflects a read error. V is TRBV9 and J is TRBJ1-1, with 9 bases matching TRBD1. Germline assignment: CDR1 SGDLS and CDR2 YYNGEE. V gave up 3 bases and J gave up 6 bases; unmatched junction bases: 6. The CDR3 covers 14 residues. Written as DNA, the CDR3 is TGTGCCAGCAGCGAGGGGACAGGGAAATCTGAAGCTTTCGTT. Amino acid sequence: CASSEGTGKSEAFV.

This rearrangement joins TRBV29-1 to TRBJ2-1, with 8 bases that match TRBD1. V lost 8 bases, J lost 7 bases, and 10 bases stayed unmatched. This CDR3 region has 13 residues. Germline-derived CDR1 and CDR2 are SQVTM and ANQGSEA. CDR3 coding DNA: TGCAGCCATACCGGGACAGGTCGAAATGAGCAGTTCTTC. Translating it yields CSHTGTGRNEQFF.

This clone was counted a few times. The J gene is TRBJ1-1, the V gene TRBV19, with 9 bases aligning to TRBD1. V was pared by 4 bases and J by 3 bases, with 3 bases of the junction left unmatched. Germline V lookup: CDR1 LNHDA, CDR2 SQIVND (reference sequence). This CDR3 spans 14 amino acids. The CDR3 loop is CASSTRTGDTEAFF. CDR3 in DNA: TGTGCCAGTAGTACCCGGACAGGGGACACTGAAGCTTTCTTT.

This clone appeared once. This chain links TRBV9 with TRBJ2-7, with D possibly being TRBD2 (6 bases). There are 15 residues in the CDR3. Germline CDR1 SGDLS, CDR2 YYNGEE. V was trimmed by 0 bases and J by 3 bases, leaving 13 bases between them. The CDR3 DNA sequence: TGTGCCAGCAGCGTAGGGGGGAAGGGAGGCTACGAGCAGTACTTC. It is translated as CASSVGGKGGYEQYF.

The chain joins TRBV4-3 to TRBJ2-3; tentatively, D is TRBD2 (6 bases). Germline V gene lookup returns CDR1 LGHNA and CDR2 YSLEER. This CDR3 is built from 15 residues. V lost 0 bases to trimming and J lost 2 bases, with 9 bases between them. For the CDR3, the DNA is TGCGCCAGCAGCCAAGATGCGGGGTACACAGATACGCAGTATTTT. Protein sequence: CASSQDAGYTDTQYF.

This clone showed up just a few times. V gene TRBV9 combines with J gene TRBJ1-2; D is ambiguous. The length of the CDR3 is 16 residues. Germline CDR1 is SGDLS and CDR2 is YYNGEE. V lost 0 bases, J lost 0 bases, and 12 bases lay in between. The CDR3 bases are TGTGCCAGCAGCGTAGGAGGGCAGTTAGCTAACTATGGCTACACCTTC. It codes for CASSVGGQLANYGYTF.

This clone has more than one count but fewer than ten. The rearrangement joins TRBV30 to TRBJ2-7; 12 bases are a match to TRBD2. After removal of 1 base from V and 6 bases from J, the junction contained 7 bases not matched to a gene. Germline CDR1 reads GTSNPN; CDR2 reads SVGIG (reference sequence). This CDR3 is built from 15 residues. The chain's CDR3 is CAWSDGLAGPSEQYF. The CDR3 bases are TGTGCCTGGAGTGATGGACTAGCGGGACCATCCGAGCAGTACTTC.

This clone was seen more than once but under ten times. The chain links TRBV15 to TRBJ2-7; D is ambiguous. Germline-derived CDR1 and CDR2 are LNHNV and YYDKDF (reference sequence). The CDR3 runs 13 residues. V lost 0 bases to trimming and J lost 7 bases, with 10 bases between them. DNA of the CDR3: TGTGCCACCAGCAGAGATATAGCTCGGGAGCAGTACTTC. Protein: CATSRDIAREQYF.

Regarding this clone: Relative to the germline gene, one junction end is altered; a read error may explain this. J is TRBJ1-1 and V is TRBV13; a possible D gene is TRBD1 (5 bases). The CDR3 is made up of 13 amino acids. The germline CDR1 and CDR2 sequences are PRHDT and FYEKMQ (reference sequence). CDR3 nucleotide sequence: TGTGCCAGCAGTAATGGGGGGAACGCTGAAGCTTTCTTT. Amino acid sequence: CASSNGGNAEAFF.

The table lists this clone with a few counts. Here the CDR3 reads CASSYLNAVGEQYF. In DNA form, the CDR3 reads TGTGCCAGCAGTTACCTAAACGCCGTCGGCGAGCAGTACTTC. The chain couples TRBV6-6 to TRBJ2-7, with D uncertain. Trimming shortened V by 2 bases and J by 6 bases, and 14 bases separated the two germline ends. This CDR3 contains 14 residues. Germline V gene lookup returns CDR1 MNHNY and CDR2 SVGAGI (reference sequence).

This clone appeared a few times. The rearrangement joins TRBV13 to TRBJ1-3; D is uncertain. CDR3 size: 18 residues. V lost 5 bases and J 0 bases, leaving 20 bases between the germline ends. Per the germline V gene, CDR1 is PRHDT and CDR2 is FYEKMQ (reference sequence). CDR3 residues: CASSATDDTSPSGNTIYF. CDR3 DNA sequence: TGTGCCAGCAGCGCCACCGACGACACCAGCCCCTCTGGAAACACCATATATTTT.

The J gene is TRBJ2-5, the V gene TRBV5-4, with 7 bases lining up with TRBD1. Germline V gene data show CDR1 as SGHNT and CDR2 as YYREEE (reference sequence). The J segment lost 11 bases and the V segment lost 2 bases, leaving 6 bases of the junction unmatched. The CDR3 totals 12 residues. The CDR3 reads CASSLALGQQYF. The CDR3 nucleotides read TGTGCCAGCAGCTTAGCTTTGGGACAGCAGTACTTC.

The gene calls are TRBV7-2 and TRBJ1-5; the D is unclear. CDR1 and CDR2 from the germline V gene are SGHTA and FQGNSA. The CDR3 covers 13 residues. V lost 1 base and J lost 6, with 7 bases in between. For the CDR3, the DNA is TGTGCCAGCAGCTTAGATCCCGGTCAGCCCCAGCATTTT. It specifies CASSLDPGQPQHF.